This T cell receptor (beta chain) was retrieved from a study of OX40 agonist ivuxolimab in advanced cancers. Study-wide findings and caveats: Blood T cells, both CD4+ and CD8+, expanded clonally by week 6 at 0.1 to 3.0 mg/kg.

The germline CDR1 and CDR2 sequences are MDHEN and SYDVKM. The V end was cut by 3 bases, the J end by 4 bases, with 9 bases between. This CDR3 is 13 amino acids long. The protocol was immunoSEQ multiplex PCR, while the TCRdb copy is restricted to in-frame clones and leaves out a portion. This table has 90,000 to 120,000 clones, around 90% appearing once. As concerns this clone: Antigen specificity is unknown.

Specimen: CD4+ or CD8+ T cells sorted from blood, collected in a trial of the OX40 agonist ivuxolimab. The chain recombines TRBV28 with TRBJ1-1; D remains unclear. The TCR was taken from an adult with an advanced solid tumor such as melanoma, head and neck, liver or kidney cancer. The DNA for the CDR3 is TGTGCCAGCAGTTTTCCCGTGAGCACTGAAGCTTTCTTT. Protein: CASSFPVSTEAFF.